This entry lists 10 T cell receptor beta chains sequenced from one sample in a study of T cell responses to AZD1222 COVID-19 vaccine. Clones were read by immunoSEQ multiplex PCR, and TCRdb kept only the in-frame ones, dropping some. Among 75,000 to 90,000 clones listed, over 90% were seen once. The sequencing here drew on peripheral blood, taken on day 0 of AZD1222 vaccination. Receptors were obtained from an adult in good health.

The chain is built from TRBV19 and TRBJ1-6, with 10 bases aligning to TRBD1. The CDR3 consists of 14 residues. With V trimmed by 7 bases and J by 9 bases, 6 bases remained unmatched. CDR1 is LNHDA, CDR2 SQIVND, per germline (reference sequence). Written as DNA, the CDR3 is TGTGCCAGTAACCTCCGGGACAGGGGTTCACCCCTCCACTTT. Translating gives CASNLRDRGSPLHF. Drawing the rest from reference TRBV19 and TRBJ1-6, the complete variable domain is DGGITQSPKYLFRKEGQNVTLSCEQNLNHDAMYWYRQDPGQGLRLIYYSQIVNDFQKGDIAEGYSVSREKKESFPLTVTSAQKNPTAFYLCASNLRDRGSPLHFGNGTRLTVT.

J is TRBJ2-1 and V is TRBV7-2, with D possibly being TRBD2 (8 bases). The CDR3 length is 16 residues. Trimming took off 5 bases at V and 2 bases at J, with 16 bases between the two ends. Germline V gives CDR1 SGHTA, CDR2 FQGNSA. The CDR3, as DNA: TGTGCCAGCAGCCCGAGCGGGGGACAGCCCTACAATGAGCAGTTCTTC. Protein product: CASSPSGGQPYNEQFF.

The V call is TRBV6-2 or TRBV6-3, the J call TRBJ2-5; D uncertain. This CDR3 has 15 amino acids. Germline CDR1 reads MNHEY; CDR2 reads SVGEGT. V shed 0 bases and J shed 3 bases, with 11 bases lying between them. CDR3 DNA: TGTGCCAGCAGTTACTCGGTAAAGAATAAAGAGACCCAGTACTTC. Translated: CASSYSVKNKETQYF.

The V and J genes are TRBV7-2 and TRBJ2-5; 11 nucleotides agree with TRBD2. Trimming at V came to 4 bases and at J to 3 bases, leaving 7 bases not matched to a gene. The CDR3 sequence is 16 residues long. Germline V lookup: CDR1 SGHTA, CDR2 FQGNSA. CDR3 sequence: CASSYPSGGQEETQYF. CDR3 DNA: TGTGCCAGCAGCTATCCTAGCGGGGGGCAGGAAGAGACCCAGTACTTC.

The chain combines TRBV6-6 with TRBJ2-1; TRBD2 aligns across 7 bases. The length of the CDR3 is 15 residues. Germline trimming cut 6 bases from V and 1 base from J; bases unmatched to any gene: 6. CDR1 is MNHNY, CDR2 SVGAGI, per germline (reference sequence). This chain's CDR3 is CASSRVGGSYNEQFF. As DNA, the CDR3 is TGTGCCAGCAGCCGGGTGGGGGGGTCCTACAATGAGCAGTTCTTC.

The chain carries TRBV5-3 and TRBJ2-3; D is unresolved. TRBV5-3 is annotated as an ORF whose role is uncertain. The CDR3 extends over 14 amino acids. V shed 3 bases and J shed 2 bases, with 10 bases lying between them. The CDR3 DNA reads TGTGCCAGAAGCTACCGGGCGTCCACAGATACGCAGTATTTT. Translated, it gives CARSYRASTDTQYF.

The chain is built from TRBV3-1 (or the pseudogene TRBV3-2) and TRBJ1-2, with a possible D match to TRBD1 (6 bases). CDR1 is LGHDT, CDR2 YNNKEL, per germline (reference sequence). V was clipped by 1 base and J by 7 bases, with 13 bases between them. The CDR3 extends over 14 amino acids. The CDR3 here is CASSQVGGLGGYTF. DNA for the CDR3: TGTGCCAGCAGCCAAGTCGGGGGGCTGGGTGGCTACACCTTC.

This CDR3 reads CASSLVVTAEKLFF. CDR3 nucleotides: TGTGCCAGCAGTTTAGTCGTAACGGCTGAAAAACTGTTTTTT. The genes are TRBV27 and TRBJ1-4; D ambiguous. Trimming pared 2 bases from V and 7 bases from J, leaving 11 bases between. The CDR3 sequence is 14 residues long. Germline CDR1 reads MNHEY; CDR2 reads SMNVEV (reference sequence). Using reference TRBV27 and TRBJ1-4 for the parts outside the CDR3, the full variable domain is EAQVTQNPRYLITVTGKKLTVTCSQNMNHEYMSWYRQDPGLGLRQIYYSMNVEVTDKGDVPEGYKVSRKEKRNFPLILESPSPNQTSLYFCASSLVVTAEKLFFGSGTQLSVL.

The chain couples TRBV5-1 to TRBJ1-3; D unclear. Trimming removed 0 bases at V and 4 bases at J, with 11 bases between. Germline loops: CDR1 SGHRS, CDR2 YFSETQ. This CDR3 is built from 15 residues. CDR3 region: CASSLAGQSGNTIYF. CDR3 sequence (DNA): TGCGCCAGCAGCTTGGCCGGCCAGTCAGGAAACACCATATATTTT.

With respect to this clone: The junction departs from germline at one end; a sequencing error may be responsible. CDR3 bases: TGTGCCACCAGCAGGGTGGGACAAATGAAGCATTTT. This sequence encodes CATSRVGQMKHF. The gene calls are TRBV15 and TRBJ1-3; the D gene is possibly TRBD1 (6 bases). CDR3 length equals 12 residues. Germline CDR1 is LNHNV and CDR2 is YYDKDF (reference sequence).